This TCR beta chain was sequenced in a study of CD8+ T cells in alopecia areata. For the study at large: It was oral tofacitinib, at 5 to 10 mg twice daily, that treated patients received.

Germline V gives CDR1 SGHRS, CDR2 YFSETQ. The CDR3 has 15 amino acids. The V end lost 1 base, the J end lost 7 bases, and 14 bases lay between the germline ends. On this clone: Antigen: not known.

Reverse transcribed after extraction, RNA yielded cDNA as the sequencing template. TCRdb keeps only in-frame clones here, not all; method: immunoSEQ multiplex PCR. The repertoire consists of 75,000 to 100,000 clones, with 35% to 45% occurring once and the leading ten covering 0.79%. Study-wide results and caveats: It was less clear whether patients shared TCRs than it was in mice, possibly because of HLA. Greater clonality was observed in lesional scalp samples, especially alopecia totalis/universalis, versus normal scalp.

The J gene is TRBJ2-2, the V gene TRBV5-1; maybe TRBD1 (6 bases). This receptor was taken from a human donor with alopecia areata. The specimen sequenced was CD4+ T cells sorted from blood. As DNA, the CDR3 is TGCGCCAGCAGCTTGACTTGGGGGCATGGCGGGGAGCTGTTTTTT. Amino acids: CASSLTWGHGGELFF.